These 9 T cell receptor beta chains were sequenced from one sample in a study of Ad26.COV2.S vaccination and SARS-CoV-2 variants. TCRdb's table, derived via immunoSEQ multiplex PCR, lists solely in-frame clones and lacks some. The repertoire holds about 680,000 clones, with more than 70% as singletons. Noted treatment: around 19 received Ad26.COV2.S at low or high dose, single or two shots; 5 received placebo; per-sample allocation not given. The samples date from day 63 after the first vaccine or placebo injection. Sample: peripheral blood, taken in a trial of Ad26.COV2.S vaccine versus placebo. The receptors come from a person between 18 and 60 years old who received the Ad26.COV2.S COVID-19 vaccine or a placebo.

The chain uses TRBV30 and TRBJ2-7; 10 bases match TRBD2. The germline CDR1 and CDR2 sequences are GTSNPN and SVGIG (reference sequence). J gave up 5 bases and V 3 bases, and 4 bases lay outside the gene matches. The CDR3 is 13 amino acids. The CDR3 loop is CAWSLLAGDEQYF. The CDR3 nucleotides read TGTGCCTGGAGCCTTCTAGCGGGAGACGAGCAGTACTTC.

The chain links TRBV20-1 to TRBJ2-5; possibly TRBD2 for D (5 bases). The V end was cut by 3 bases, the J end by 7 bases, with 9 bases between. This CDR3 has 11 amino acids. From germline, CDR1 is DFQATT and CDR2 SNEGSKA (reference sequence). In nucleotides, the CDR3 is TGCAGTGCTAGCGTAGGAGGGACCCAGTACTTC. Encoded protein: CSASVGGTQYF.

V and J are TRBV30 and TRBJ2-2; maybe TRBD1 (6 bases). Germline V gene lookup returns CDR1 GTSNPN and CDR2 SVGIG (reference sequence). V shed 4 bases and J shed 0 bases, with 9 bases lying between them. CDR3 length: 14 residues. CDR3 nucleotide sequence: TGTGCCTGGACTAGACAGGCGAACACCGGGGAGCTGTTTTTT. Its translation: CAWTRQANTGELFF.

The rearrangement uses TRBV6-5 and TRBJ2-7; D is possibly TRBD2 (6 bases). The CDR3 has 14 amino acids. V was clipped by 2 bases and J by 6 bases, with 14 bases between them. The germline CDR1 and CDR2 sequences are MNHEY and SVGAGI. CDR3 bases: TGTGCCAGCAGTTACGCGGGGAACCTAGGCGAGCAGTACTTC. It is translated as CASSYAGNLGEQYF.

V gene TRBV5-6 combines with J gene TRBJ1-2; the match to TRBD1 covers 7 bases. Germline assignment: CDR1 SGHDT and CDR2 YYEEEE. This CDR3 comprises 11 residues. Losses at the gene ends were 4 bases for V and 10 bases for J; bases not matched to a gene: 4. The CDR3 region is CASSLDRAYTF. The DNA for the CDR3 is TGTGCCAGCAGCCTCGACAGGGCCTACACCTTC.

CDR3 sequence: CASSSGWNTEAFF. CDR3 nucleotides: TGTGCCAGCAGCTCAGGGTGGAACACTGAAGCTTTCTTT. The chain is built from TRBV6-4 and TRBJ1-1, with D possibly being TRBD1 (5 bases). This CDR3 is 13 amino acids long. In germline, CDR1 is MRHNA, CDR2 SNTAGT. Trimming took 6 bases from V and 1 from J, leaving 9 bases between them.

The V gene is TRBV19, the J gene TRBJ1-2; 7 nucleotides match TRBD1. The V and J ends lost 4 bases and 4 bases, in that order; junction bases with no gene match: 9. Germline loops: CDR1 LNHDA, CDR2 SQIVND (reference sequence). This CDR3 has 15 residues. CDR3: CASSNRDRVSYGYTF. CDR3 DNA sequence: TGTGCCAGTAGTAACCGGGACAGAGTTAGCTATGGCTACACCTTC.

The CDR3 spells CASSLYGDLKNIQYF. CDR3 DNA: TGCGCCAGCAGCTTGTATGGGGATCTCAAAAACATTCAGTACTTC. The rearrangement uses TRBV5-1 and TRBJ2-4; D unresolved. V was shortened by 1 base and J by 3 bases, with 11 bases between the two germline ends. This CDR3 has 15 amino acids. Germline-derived CDR1 and CDR2 are SGHRS and YFSETQ.

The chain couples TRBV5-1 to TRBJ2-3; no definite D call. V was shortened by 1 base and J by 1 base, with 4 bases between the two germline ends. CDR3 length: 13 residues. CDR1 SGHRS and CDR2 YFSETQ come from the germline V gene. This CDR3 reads CASSLKGTDTQYF. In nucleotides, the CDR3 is TGCGCCAGCAGCTTGAAGGGCACAGATACGCAGTATTTT. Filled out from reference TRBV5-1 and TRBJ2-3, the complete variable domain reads KAGVTQTPRYLIKTRGQQVTLSCSPISGHRSVSWYQQTPGQGLQFLFEYFSETQRNKGNFPGRFSGRQFSNSRSEMNVSTLELGDSALYLCASSLKGTDTQYFGPGTRLTVL.